The 10 T cell receptor beta chains in this list originate from one sample, sequenced in a study of CD8+CD57+ T cells in acquired aplastic anemia. The TCR beta profiling, which covered VDJ combination and CDR3 sequence, was carried out using genomic DNA as the template. TCRdb reprocessed the reads with MiXCR, giving one entry per CDR3 protein. In the table there are a few hundred thousand distinct CDR3 sequences, 25% to 40% of which are singletons. The patients chosen for sequencing had shown expansion of CD8+CD57+ cells (detected by flow cytometry). The sample taken for sequencing was sorted CD4+, CD8+, or CD8+CD57+ T cells (not recorded which) from PBMCs. The receptors shown here come from a human donor with aplastic anemia.

This clonotype has only a few counts. The chain recombines TRBV5-1 with TRBJ2-5; 7 nucleotides line up with TRBD2. The J call is in doubt because the DNA end fits TRBJ2-7 better. Looked up from germline, CDR1 is SGHRS and CDR2 is YFSETQ. This CDR3 contains 16 residues. The CDR3: CASSLGSGGSRYEQYF. Here the CDR3 DNA reads TGCGCCAGCAGCCTGGGAAGCGGCGGGAGTAGGTACGAGCAGTACTTC.

This clonotype was recorded a few times. This chain joins TRBV15 and TRBJ2-7, with TRBD1 matching 8 bases. Germline-derived CDR1 and CDR2 are LNHNV and YYDKDF (reference sequence). The CDR3 is 15 residues long. With V trimmed by 2 bases and J by 4 bases, 7 bases remained unmatched. The DNA for the CDR3 is TGTGCCACCAGCAGAACCGGGACAGGCGTATACGAGCAGTACTTC. This translates into CATSRTGTGVYEQYF.

The chain joins TRBV4-1 to TRBJ2-2; D remains ambiguous. The CDR3 length is 15 residues. Germline loops: CDR1 MGHRA, CDR2 YSYEKL. Deletions cut 4 bases from V and 2 bases from J, with 11 bases between. The CDR3 is CASSLRPTNTGELFF. The CDR3 DNA sequence: TGCGCCAGCAGCCTCAGACCTACCAACACCGGGGAGCTGTTTTTT.

The V and J genes are TRBV5-1 and TRBJ2-3; unclear D gene. The CDR3 has 14 residues. V was pared by 0 bases and J by 5 bases, with 10 bases between. Per germline, CDR1 SGHRS and CDR2 YFSETQ. CDR3 in DNA: TGCGCCAGCAGCTTGGCAAGGTTGGGAGATACGCAGTATTTT. As protein: CASSLARLGDTQYF.

CDR3 region: CASSIYGGGENTQYF. DNA for the CDR3: TGTGCCAGTAGTATATACGGCGGGGGGGAAAATACGCAGTATTTT. The chain has TRBV19 and TRBJ2-3, with 9 bases lining up with TRBD2. Germline-derived CDR1 and CDR2 are LNHDA and SQIVND (reference sequence). This CDR3 region has 15 residues. V lost 2 bases to trimming and J lost 7 bases; unmatched junction nucleotides: 7.

The rearrangement uses TRBV30 and TRBJ2-3; D uncertain. Germline loops: CDR1 GTSNPN, CDR2 SVGIG (reference sequence). The CDR3 loop spans 13 amino acids. Trimming removed 0 bases at V and 2 bases at J, with 6 bases between. The CDR3 region has the DNA TGTGCCTGGAGTGTAGACGACACAGATACGCAGTATTTT. It codes for CAWSVDDTDTQYF.

This clonotype came up many times. V gene TRBV7-9 combines with J gene TRBJ1-2; D is uncertain. Germline CDR1 and CDR2: SEHNR and FQNEAQ (reference sequence). The length of the CDR3 is 12 residues. The V end was cut by 3 bases, the J end by 6 bases, with 8 bases between. CDR3 nucleotides: TGTGCCAGCAGCTTCGGAGGGCATGGCTACACCTTC. Its translation: CASSFGGHGYTF.

As concerns this clonotype: One junction end disagrees with the germline gene, perhaps due to a read error. The rearrangement uses TRBV2 and TRBJ1-1, with D unresolved. CDR1 is SNHLY, CDR2 FYNNEI, per germline. CDR3 size: 13 residues. CDR3 in DNA: TGTGCCGGCAGCCCTTTTAGTGGTACTGAAGCTTTCTTT. It specifies CAGSPFSGTEAFF.

The V gene is TRBV20-1, the J gene TRBJ2-5; TRBD2 matches 9 bases. Per germline, CDR1 DFQATT and CDR2 SNEGSKA (reference sequence). The junction had 12 bases not matched to a gene; V was cut back by 6 bases and J by 7 bases. This CDR3 contains 14 residues. CDR3 sequence reads: CSASTSGTPGTQYF. The DNA of the CDR3 is TGCAGTGCCTCGACTAGCGGTACTCCAGGGACCCAGTACTTC.

The chain recombines TRBV7-9 with TRBJ1-2, with a possible D match to TRBD1 (6 bases). Trimming shortened V by 6 bases and J by 4 bases, and 12 bases separated the two germline ends. CDR3 length equals 13 residues. CDR1 and CDR2 (germline): SEHNR, FQNEAQ (reference sequence). This CDR3 reads CASRIGGGYGYTF. The CDR3 DNA reads as TGTGCCAGCAGGATAGGGGGGGGCTATGGCTACACCTTC.